The text below deals with one T cell receptor beta chain. In this sample, this clonotype turned up many times. The clone's antigen remains unknown. Per-base qualities were not stored, and no clone one base away is much larger. The CDR3, cysteine through phenylalanine, is 13 amino acids long. The only DNA kept is the CDR3, 39 bases in frame from the first base. The V and J ends are trimmed by 4 bases and 6 bases, leaving 10 bases between them. From a lookup of the germline V gene (reference sequence), CDR1 and CDR2 are LGHDT and YNNKEL. This sample was included in a study of T cells in Graves' hyperthyroidism and ophthalmopathy (dated by TCRdb to between 2018 and 2021). Looking at the study overall: Peripheral blood samples were taken at initial diagnosis, before any treatment was given. Whether ophthalmopathy could be predicted prospectively was tested in an independent validation cohort made up of under 20 hyperthyroidism patients plus 17 patients who later progressed to ophthalmopathy. The 75 to 100 discovery patients were randomly split 7:3 into training and test sets. A discovery cohort of roughly 100 patients, 43 with Graves' ophthalmopathy and 57 with stable Graves' hyperthyroidism, was used to find distinguishing TCR V-J signatures. The paper describes TCR Vbeta CDR3 sequencing of 120 to 150 peripheral blood samples, made up of approximately 40 ophthalmopathy patients, around 73 hyperthyroidism patients and roughly 17 progressor patients. In roughly six Graves' hyperthyroidism patients, the study also compared T-cell repertoires from thyroid tissue with T-cell repertoires from blood. After blood sampling, hyperthyroidism patients were treated with methimazole at a starting dose of 30 mg daily, and ophthalmopathy patients were treated with high-dose intravenous methylprednisolone. General conclusions and limits of the study: No statistical method was used to set the sample size in advance, and investigators knew the group allocation. In validation, progression to ophthalmopathy was predicted by the model with nearly 71% sensitivity and 72.22% specificity, a median of roughly 6.4 months before onset. Most expanded thyroid clonotypes (frequency above 0.001) were also detected in blood, suggesting blood repertoires may reflect thyroid immune responses. Ophthalmopathy was separated from stable hyperthyroidism by a 13 V-J signature model, with approximately 89% sensitivity and about 81% specificity obtained in cross-validation and 80%/75% obtained in testing.

Amplification of TCR beta CDR3 regions was carried out from RNA transcripts. The TCR CDR3 was subjected to a first round of RT-PCR using the HTBI primer set and the Qiagen OneStep RT-PCR kit. Libraries were constructed in a second round of multiplex PCR, after which size selection and purification were performed. Paired-end sequencing of the libraries was performed with 100 bp reads on an Illumina HiSeq2000. For the original study's pipeline: SOAPnuke was used to process the raw data, removing reads that contained adapters or uncalled bases, had a mean Phred below 15, or lacked an exact match to the constant primer or identifier. COPE v1.2.5 was used to merge high-quality paired reads, and clonotypes were defined as unique nucleotide sequences. MiTCR v1.1 was used to align the clonotypes against IMGT TRBV, TRBD and TRBJ reference segments. Only V-J combinations with frequency above 0.0001, covering roughly 99% of repertoires, were analysed. The TCS score was defined as the ratio of F50 (clonal expansion) to E x V (chaos), calculated using BLOSUM62-based TCRdist between CDR3 peptides within each V-J. Welch's t-statistics and random forest reduced 450 to 600 V-J features to 10 to 15, which were used in a naive Bayes classifier (R e1071). In-frame beta chains were kept once TCRdb had trimmed the public reads at Q25 with fastp and called clones with MiXCR. CDR3 protein duplicates are merged, each entry listing the most common genes and DNA. TCRdb, rather than the study authors, made the V and J calls. This sample holds 500,000 to 750,000 distinct CDR3 sequences; approximately 14% were observed only once. The ten top clones hold roughly 7.1% of the sample.

In the ophthalmopathy patients, disease was moderately to severely active, with a Clinical Activity Score of 3 or more, a NOSPECS grade of 4 or more, and a duration of less than 3 months. Exclusion was applied to patients with uncontrolled infections, other autoimmune diseases, pregnancy or lactation. Clinical symptoms, serum thyroxine and TRAb, thyroid ultrasound, and orbital computed tomography formed the basis for the diagnoses. Ficoll-Paque density gradient centrifugation was used to isolate PBMCs from 10 ml of fresh peripheral blood. Total RNA was extracted using Trizol reagent, and RNA quality was assessed on an Agilent 2100 Bioanalyzer.

This chain joins TRBV3-1 to TRBJ1-3, with a tentative D gene TRBD1 over 5 matching bases. Source material: blood. The sequence came from a woman aged 18-30 years with Graves' ophthalmopathy. The DNA sequence is as follows: TGTGCCAGCAGCCGCCAGGGAGAAAACACCATATATTTT. This codes for CASSRQGENTIYF.